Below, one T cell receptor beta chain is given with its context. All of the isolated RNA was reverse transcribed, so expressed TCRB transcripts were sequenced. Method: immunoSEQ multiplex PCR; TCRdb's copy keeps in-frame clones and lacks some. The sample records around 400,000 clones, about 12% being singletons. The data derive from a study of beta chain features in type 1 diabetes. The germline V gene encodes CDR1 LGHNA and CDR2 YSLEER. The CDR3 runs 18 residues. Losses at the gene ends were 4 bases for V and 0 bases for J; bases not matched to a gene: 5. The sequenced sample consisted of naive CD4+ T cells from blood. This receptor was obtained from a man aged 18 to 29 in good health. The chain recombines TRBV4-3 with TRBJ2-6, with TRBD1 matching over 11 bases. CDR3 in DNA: TGCGCCAGCAGCCTAGGGACAGGGGGTGTCTCTGGGGCCAACGTCCTGACTTTC. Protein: CASSLGTGGVSGANVLTF.